This TCR beta chain was sequenced in a study of shared clonotypes between healthy human individuals. In regard to this clone: Antigen specificity is unknown.

General study findings and limits: The study found approximately 5% of naive CD4 clonotypes shared across a few donors.

The protocol was immunoSEQ multiplex PCR, while the TCRdb copy is restricted to in-frame clones and leaves out a portion. The table includes some 1,600,000 clones, under 99% detected once. Sequencing used naive CD4+ T cells sorted from blood. Stated subset: CD45RA+ positively selected. This TCR was recovered from a man younger than 45 in good health.

Here the CDR3 reads CASSQELTFKETQYF. CDR3 DNA: TGCGCCAGCAGCCAAGAGCTGACATTCAAAGAGACCCAGTACTTC. The chain uses TRBV4-3 and TRBJ2-5, with D uncertain. The V gene's germline CDR1 is LGHNA and CDR2 YSLEER. The ends were cut back, 0 bases at V and 3 bases at J, with 11 bases in the middle. The CDR3 has 15 amino acids.